A single sample is the source of the 7 T cell receptor beta chains below, sequenced in a study of T cell changes during pregnancy in multiple sclerosis. Method: immunoSEQ multiplex PCR; TCRdb's copy keeps in-frame clones and lacks some. The data contain just over 50,000 clones, approximately 92% of them singletons. Sequenced material: CD4+ T cells from peripheral blood mononuclear cells, taken after pregnancy. These receptors came from a female donor with multiple sclerosis, enrolled in a pregnancy study.

The chain links TRBV11-2 to TRBJ1-2; tentative D call: TRBD1 (6 bases). Trimming left V 5 bases short and J 4 bases short, with 20 bases between. Germline V gene sequence: CDR1 SGHAT, CDR2 FQNNGV. The CDR3 runs to 16 residues. In DNA form, the CDR3 reads TGTGCCAGCAGCCCCCCGCGTGGACAGTGGGTCTATGGCTACACCTTC. Protein sequence: CASSPPRGQWVYGYTF.

V usage is TRBV20-1 and J usage is TRBJ1-2; D is uncertain. The CDR3 runs to 11 residues. CDR1 and CDR2 (germline): DFQATT, SNEGSKA (reference sequence). The DNA of the CDR3 is TGCAGCGCCCGGGAGAACTATGGCTACACCTTC. This codes for CSARENYGYTF.

The rearrangement links TRBV28 to TRBJ1-4; maybe TRBD1 (5 bases). Germline CDR1 and CDR2: MDHEN and SYDVKM. V was cut by 5 bases and J by 8 bases, with 15 bases left in between. The length of the CDR3 is 14 residues. CDR3 nucleotide sequence: TGTGCCAGCAGTCCTGGGGCAGGAGCCGAAAAACTGTTTTTT. This sequence encodes CASSPGAGAEKLFF. Filled out from reference TRBV28 and TRBJ1-4, the complete variable domain reads DVKVTQSSRYLVKRTGEKVFLECVQDMDHENMFWYRQDPGLGLRLIYFSYDVKMKEKGDIPEGYSVSREKKERFSLILESASTNQTSMYLCASSPGAGAEKLFFGSGTQLSVL.

The chain recombines TRBV5-1 with TRBJ2-5; weak D call: TRBD1 (6 bases). Trimming removed 0 bases at V and 5 bases at J, with 8 bases between. In germline, CDR1 is SGHRS, CDR2 YFSETQ. The CDR3 has 13 residues. CDR3 in amino acids: CASSLDRVETQYF. DNA of the CDR3: TGCGCCAGCAGCTTGGACAGGGTTGAGACCCAGTACTTC.

The genes are TRBV11-3 and TRBJ2-5, with D tentatively TRBD2 (5 bases). The CDR3 totals 14 residues. Trimming shortened V by 1 base and J by 2 bases, and 8 bases separated the two germline ends. Germline CDR1 is SGHNT and CDR2 is YENEEA. The CDR3 sequence is CASSLVRGQETQYF. The CDR3 DNA reads as TGTGCCAGCAGCTTAGTCCGCGGGCAAGAGACCCAGTACTTC.

The chain combines TRBV5-6 with TRBJ2-1; D may be TRBD2 (6 bases). The ends were cut back, 1 base at V and 2 bases at J, with 10 bases in the middle. The CDR3 sequence is 15 residues long. Germline loops: CDR1 SGHDT, CDR2 YYEEEE. The CDR3 reads CASSLLREAYNEQFF. As DNA, the CDR3 is TGTGCCAGCAGCTTGTTGCGGGAAGCCTACAATGAGCAGTTCTTC.

This sequence joins TRBV28 and TRBJ2-7; TRBD1 agrees at 10 bases. V trimming: 4 bases; J trimming: 2 bases; junction bases outside the gene matches: 5. The germline CDR1 and CDR2 sequences are MDHEN and SYDVKM. The CDR3 contains 15 residues. The CDR3 is CASSSPGTGAYEQYF. CDR3 nucleotide sequence: TGTGCCAGCAGTTCCCCCGGGACAGGGGCCTACGAGCAGTACTTC.